The rows below give T cell receptor beta chains drawn from one sample of a study of radiation and T cells in renal cell carcinoma. Produced via immunoSEQ multiplex PCR; TCRdb's table is partial and in-frame only. The sample has roughly 120,000 clones; 81% are singletons. Sequencing used blood, obtained from a patient whose treatment included radiotherapy and nephrectomy. Every receptor here comes from an older woman with renal cell carcinoma. The CDR3 runs from the conserved cysteine through the conserved F or W. The D gene is left open where the match is weak. Clone size is not always given. Where it is, it says once, few, many or a class for expanded clones.

D	size	J	V	DNA	CDR3
NA	few	TRBJ1-1	TRBV30	TGTGCCTGGACCGTCGGACGGTATGATGAAGCTTTCTTT	CAWTVGRYDEAFF
NA	NA	TRBJ1-2	TRBV5-6	TGTGCCAGCAGCTTACCGACAGTTCTCTATGGCTACACCTTC	CASSLPTVLYGYTF
TRBD1	once	TRBJ1-2	TRBV6-5	TGTGCCAGCAGTTACTCGACAGGGGCTGGCGGCTACACCTTC	CASSYSTGAGGYTF
NA	NA	TRBJ2-3	TRBV7-7	TGTGCTAGAGACGGGGATGGAGGGGCAGATACGCAGTATTTT	CARDGDGGADTQYF
NA	NA	TRBJ2-3	TRBV7-6	TGTGCCAGCAGCTTAGCGGCTAGCATGGAACCGCAGTATTTT	CASSLAASMEPQYF
TRBD1	NA	TRBJ2-3	TRBV29-1	TGCAGCGTTGACCTAAGGGGGCAGGAGGCAGATACGCAGTATTTT	CSVDLRGQEADTQYF
NA	few	TRBJ2-1	TRBV6-1	TGTGCCAGCAGTGATCCGGGGGCCCGGGGAAATGAGCAGTTCTTC	CASSDPGARGNEQFF
NA	NA	TRBJ2-5	TRBV7-2	TGTGCCAGCAGCCGGGACCAAGGAGCCCCGTACTTC	CASSRDQGAPYF
NA	NA	TRBJ1-1	TRBV28	TGTGCCAGCAGTACGGACGGCCCTGACTTGAACACTGAAGCTTTCTTT	CASSTDGPDLNTEAFF
NA	NA	TRBJ1-5	TRBV5-5	TGTGCCAGCAGCTTCCCGGGGGCCCAGCCCCAGCATTTT	CASSFPGAQPQHF
NA	NA	TRBJ2-6	TRBV28	TGTGCCAGCAGTTTGGTGGGTGCACGCGGCTGGCGGGCCAACGTCCTGACTTTC	CASSLVGARGWRANVLTF
NA	NA	TRBJ1-2	TRBV6-1	TGTGCCAGCAGCCCCCTCCAAGGGGTCTATGGCTACACCTTC	CASSPLQGVYGYTF
NA	NA	TRBJ2-1	TRBV10-1	TGCGCCAGCAGTCCCAGGGGGAGGGAAAATGAGCAGTTCTTC	CASSPRGRENEQFF
NA	NA	TRBJ1-2	TRBV4-1	TGCGCCAGCAGCCAAGACCAAAGGACGAGCTGGGATGGCTACACCTTC	CASSQDQRTSWDGYTF
TRBD1	NA	TRBJ1-4	TRBV2	TGTGCCAGCAGTGAGATTGGACAGGATAATGAAAAACTGTTTTTT	CASSEIGQDNEKLFF
TRBD1	NA	TRBJ1-4	TRBV6-5	TGTGCCAGCAGTTTCGACAGGGTGCCGCTAAATGAAAAACTGTTTTTT	CASSFDRVPLNEKLFF
TRBD2	NA	TRBJ2-4	TRBV15	TGTGCCACCAGCACCGTAAGCGGGGGCCTAACCAAAAACATTCAGTACTTC	CATSTVSGGLTKNIQYF
NA	NA	TRBJ1-5	TRBV19	TGTGCCAGTAGTTTACGGAATCAGCCCCAGCATTTT	CASSLRNQPQHF
NA	NA	TRBJ2-3	TRBV9	TGTGCCAGCGGGGTAGGAGGCCCAGATACGCAGTATTTT	CASGVGGPDTQYF